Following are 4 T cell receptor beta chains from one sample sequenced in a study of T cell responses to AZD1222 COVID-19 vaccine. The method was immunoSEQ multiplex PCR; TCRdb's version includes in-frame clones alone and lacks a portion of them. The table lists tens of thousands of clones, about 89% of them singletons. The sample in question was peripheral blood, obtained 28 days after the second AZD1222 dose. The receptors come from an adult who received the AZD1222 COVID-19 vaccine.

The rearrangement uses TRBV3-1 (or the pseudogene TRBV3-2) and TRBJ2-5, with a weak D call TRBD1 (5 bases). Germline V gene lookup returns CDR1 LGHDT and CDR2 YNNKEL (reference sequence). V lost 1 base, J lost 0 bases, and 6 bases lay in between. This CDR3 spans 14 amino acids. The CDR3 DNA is TGTGCCAGCAGCCAAGGGGGCTACCAAGAGACCCAGTACTTC. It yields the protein CASSQGGYQETQYF.

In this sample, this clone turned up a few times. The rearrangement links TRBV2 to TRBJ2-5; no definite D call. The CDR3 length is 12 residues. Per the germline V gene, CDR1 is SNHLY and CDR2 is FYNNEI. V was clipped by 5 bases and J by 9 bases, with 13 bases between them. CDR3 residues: CASSIGPRPQYF. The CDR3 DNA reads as TGTGCCAGCAGTATTGGACCGAGGCCCCAGTACTTC. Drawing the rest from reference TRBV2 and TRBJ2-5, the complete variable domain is EPEVTQTPSHQVTQMGQEVILRCVPISNHLYFYWYRQILGQKVEFLVSFYNNEISEKSEIFDDQFSVERPDGSNFTLKIRSTKLEDSAMYFCASSIGPRPQYFGPGTRLLVL.

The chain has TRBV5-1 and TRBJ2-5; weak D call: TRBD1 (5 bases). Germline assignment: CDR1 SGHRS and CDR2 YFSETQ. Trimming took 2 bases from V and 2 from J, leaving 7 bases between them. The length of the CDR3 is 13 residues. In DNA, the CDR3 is TGCGCCAGCAGCTTCAGGGATCAAGAGACCCAGTACTTC. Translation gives CASSFRDQETQYF.

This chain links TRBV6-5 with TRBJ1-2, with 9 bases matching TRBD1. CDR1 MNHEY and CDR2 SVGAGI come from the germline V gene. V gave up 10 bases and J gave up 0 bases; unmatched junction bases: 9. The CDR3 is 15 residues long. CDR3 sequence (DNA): TGTGCCACCCTCCGGGACAGGGCTGCTAACTATGGCTACACCTTC. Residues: CATLRDRAANYGYTF.